This is a list of T cell receptor beta chains from one sample in a study of CD8+ T cells in alopecia areata. Profiled with immunoSEQ multiplex PCR; TCRdb holds only in-frame clones, not every one. Counted here are under 250,000 clones, more than 55% occurring once; the ten biggest clones make up 4.9%. Sequencing was performed on CD8+ T cells sorted from blood. All receptors derive from a human donor in good health. Each CDR3 is given with its conserved first and last residue. The D gene is left open where the match is weak. Clone sizes are given selectively: once, few, many, or a class where the clone is expanded.

CDR3: CASSAPDSNTEAFF
DNA: TGTGCCAGCAGCGCCCCGGACAGTAACACTGAAGCTTTCTTT
V: TRBV25-1
D: .
size: once
J: TRBJ1-1

CDR3: CASSLEGGTSPLHF
DNA: TGTGCCAGCAGCTTGGAGGGCGGGACTTCACCCCTCCACTTT
V: TRBV5-4
D: .
size: .
J: TRBJ1-6

CDR3: CASSLEGPEAFF
DNA: TGTGCCAGCAGCTTGGAGGGCCCTGAAGCTTTCTTT
V: TRBV5-4
D: .
size: .
J: TRBJ1-1

CDR3: CASSLSTGSTDTQYF
DNA: TGTGCCAGCAGTTTATCGACAGGGTCGACAGATACGCAGTATTTT
V: TRBV28
D: TRBD1
size: .
J: TRBJ2-3

CDR3: CASSPGQGKQPQHF
DNA: TGTGCCAGCAGCCCTGGACAGGGTAAACAGCCCCAGCATTTT
V: TRBV5-4
D: TRBD1
size: .
J: TRBJ1-5

CDR3: CSVEGDRVSWFSYNEQFF
DNA: TGCAGCGTTGAAGGGGACAGGGTATCCTGGTTCTCCTACAATGAGCAGTTCTTC
V: TRBV29-1
D: TRBD1
size: few
J: TRBJ2-1

CDR3: CAIGGVSGADTQYF
DNA: TGTGCCATCGGGGGCGTGTCGGGAGCAGATACGCAGTATTTT
V: TRBV6-6
D: .
size: .
J: TRBJ2-3

CDR3: CASSLTGNYGYTF
DNA: TGTGCCAGCAGTTTGACGGGGAACTATGGCTACACCTTC
V: TRBV27
D: .
size: .
J: TRBJ1-2

CDR3: CASSWGSLKNTEAFF
DNA: TGTGCCAGCAGCTGGGGTAGTTTAAAGAACACTGAAGCTTTCTTT
V: TRBV7-9
D: .
size: .
J: TRBJ1-1

CDR3: CASSLGGAEQPQHF
DNA: TGTGCCAGCAGTTTGGGGGGGGCTGAACAGCCCCAGCATTTT
V: TRBV27
D: .
size: few
J: TRBJ1-5

CDR3: CASADGGLYNEQFF
DNA: TGTGCCAGCGCCGACGGGGGCCTATACAATGAGCAGTTCTTC
V: TRBV2
D: .
size: .
J: TRBJ2-1

CDR3: CASSLGQAGGYTF
DNA: TGTGCCAGCAGCCTCGGACAGGCGGGCGGCTACACCTTC
V: TRBV5-4
D: TRBD1
size: .
J: TRBJ1-2

CDR3: CASSLASGGPHTDTQYF
DNA: TGTGCCAGCAGCTTAGCAAGCGGGGGGCCCCACACAGATACGCAGTATTTT
V: TRBV7-2
D: TRBD2
size: few
J: TRBJ2-3

CDR3: CASSLLYTGELFF
DNA: TGTGCCAGCAGCTTATTATACACCGGGGAGCTGTTTTTT
V: TRBV7-2
D: .
size: .
J: TRBJ2-2

CDR3: CASSLGTGQAYEQYF
DNA: TGTGCCAGCAGCTTAGGGACAGGGCAAGCCTACGAGCAGTACTTC
V: TRBV7-8
D: TRBD1
size: few
J: TRBJ2-7

CDR3: CASSQDLGGDTEAFF
DNA: TGCGCCAGCAGCCAAGATCTAGGCGGCGACACTGAAGCTTTCTTT
V: TRBV4-1
D: .
size: .
J: TRBJ1-1

CDR3: CASSGRPTEAFF
DNA: TGTGCCAGCAGCGGCAGGCCCACTGAAGCTTTCTTT
V: TRBV7-8
D: .
size: .
J: TRBJ1-1

CDR3: CASTGGREKLFF
DNA: TGCGCCTCGACAGGGGGCCGAGAAAAACTGTTTTTT
V: TRBV10-2
D: TRBD1
size: few
J: TRBJ1-4

CDR3: CASSLAGPDTQYF
DNA: TGTGCCAGCAGCTTAGCCGGGCCCGATACGCAGTATTTT
V: TRBV9
D: .
size: .
J: TRBJ2-3

CDR3: CASTHRGRAYEQYF
DNA: TGTGCCAGCACCCATCGCGGCAGAGCCTACGAGCAGTACTTC
V: TRBV7-9
D: .
size: .
J: TRBJ2-7

CDR3: CASSPRGRRGYTF
DNA: TGTGCCAGCAGCCCTAGGGGCCGCCGCGGCTACACCTTC
V: TRBV27
D: .
size: .
J: TRBJ1-2

CDR3: CASSPRGDRGMNTEAFF
DNA: TGTGCCAGCAGCCCTAGGGGGGACAGGGGAATGAACACTGAAGCTTTCTTT
V: TRBV13
D: TRBD1
size: .
J: TRBJ1-1

CDR3: CASSQDGANFF
DNA: TGCGCCAGCAGCCAAGATGGGGCCAATTTCTTT
V: TRBV4-1
D: .
size: once
J: TRBJ1-1